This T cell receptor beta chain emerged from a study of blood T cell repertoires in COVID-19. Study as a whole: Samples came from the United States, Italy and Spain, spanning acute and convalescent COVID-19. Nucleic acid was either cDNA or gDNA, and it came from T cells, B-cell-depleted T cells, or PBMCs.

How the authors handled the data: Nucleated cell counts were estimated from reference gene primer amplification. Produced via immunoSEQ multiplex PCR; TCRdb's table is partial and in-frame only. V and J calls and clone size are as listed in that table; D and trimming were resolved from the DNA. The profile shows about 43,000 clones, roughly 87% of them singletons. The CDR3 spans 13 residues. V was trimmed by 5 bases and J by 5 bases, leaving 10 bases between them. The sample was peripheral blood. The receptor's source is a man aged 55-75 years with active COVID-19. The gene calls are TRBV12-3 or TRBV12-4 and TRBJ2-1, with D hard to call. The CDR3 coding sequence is TGTGCCAGCAGTCTGCGAGGAGACAATGAGCAGTTCTTC. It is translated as CASSLRGDNEQFF.